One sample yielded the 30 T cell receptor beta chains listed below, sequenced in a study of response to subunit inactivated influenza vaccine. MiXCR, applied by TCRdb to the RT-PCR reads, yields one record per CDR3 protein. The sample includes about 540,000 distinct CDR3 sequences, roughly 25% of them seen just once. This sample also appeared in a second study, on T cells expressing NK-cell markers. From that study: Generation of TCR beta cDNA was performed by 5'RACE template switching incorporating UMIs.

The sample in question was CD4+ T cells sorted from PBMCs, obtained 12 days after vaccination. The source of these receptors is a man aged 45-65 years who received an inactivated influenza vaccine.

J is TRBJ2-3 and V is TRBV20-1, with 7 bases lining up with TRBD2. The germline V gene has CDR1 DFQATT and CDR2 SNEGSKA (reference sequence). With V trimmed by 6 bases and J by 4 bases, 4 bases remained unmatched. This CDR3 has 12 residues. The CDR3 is CSASLAADTQYF. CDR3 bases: TGCAGTGCAAGTCTAGCGGCAGATACGCAGTATTTT.

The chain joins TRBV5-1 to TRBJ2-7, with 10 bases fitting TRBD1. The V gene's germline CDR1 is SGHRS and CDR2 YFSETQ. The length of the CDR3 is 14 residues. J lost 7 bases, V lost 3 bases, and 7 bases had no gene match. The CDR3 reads CASSSGDRGGEQYF. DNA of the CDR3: TGCGCCAGCAGCTCGGGGGACAGGGGTGGAGAGCAGTACTTC.

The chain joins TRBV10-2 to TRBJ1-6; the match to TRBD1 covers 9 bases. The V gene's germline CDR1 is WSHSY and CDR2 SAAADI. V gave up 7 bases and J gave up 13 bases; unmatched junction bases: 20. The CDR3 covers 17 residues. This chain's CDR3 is CASILLDRGPLGRPLHF. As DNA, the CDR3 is TGCGCCAGCATTCTACTGGACAGGGGCCCCCTTGGGCGGCCCCTCCACTTT.

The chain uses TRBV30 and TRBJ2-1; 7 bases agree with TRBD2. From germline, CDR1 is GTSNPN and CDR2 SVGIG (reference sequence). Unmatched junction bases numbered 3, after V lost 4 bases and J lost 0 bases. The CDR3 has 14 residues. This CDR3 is CAWTKRDSYNEQFF. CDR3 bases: TGTGCCTGGACAAAGCGGGACTCCTACAATGAGCAGTTCTTC.

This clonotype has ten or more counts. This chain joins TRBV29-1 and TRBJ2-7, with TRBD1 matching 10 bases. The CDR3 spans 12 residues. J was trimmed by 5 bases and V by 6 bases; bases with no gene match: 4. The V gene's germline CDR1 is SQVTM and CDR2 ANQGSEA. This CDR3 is CSVEGTGDEQYF. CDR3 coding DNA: TGCAGCGTCGAGGGGACAGGGGACGAGCAGTACTTC.

The CDR3 nucleotides are TGTGCCACCAGTGATGAGACTAGCGGGGGATTTACCGGGGAGCTGTTTTTT. Translating it yields CATSDETSGGFTGELFF. The chain links TRBV24-1 to TRBJ2-2; TRBD2 matches at 12 bases. Per the germline V gene, CDR1 is KGHDR and CDR2 is SFDVKD. The J segment lost 5 bases and the V segment lost 3 bases, leaving 6 bases of the junction unmatched. CDR3 length: 17 amino acids.

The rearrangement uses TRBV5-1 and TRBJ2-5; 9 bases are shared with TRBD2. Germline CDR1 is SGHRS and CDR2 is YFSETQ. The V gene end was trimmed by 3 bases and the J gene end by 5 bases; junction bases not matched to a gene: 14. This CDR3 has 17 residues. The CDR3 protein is CASSSGDAGGPGETQYF. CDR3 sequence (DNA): TGCGCCAGCAGCTCGGGTGATGCGGGAGGGCCCGGGGAGACCCAGTACTTC.

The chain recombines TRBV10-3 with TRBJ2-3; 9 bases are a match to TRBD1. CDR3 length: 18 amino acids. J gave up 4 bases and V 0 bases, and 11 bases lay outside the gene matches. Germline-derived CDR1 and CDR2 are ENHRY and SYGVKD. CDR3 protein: CAISESPGRDRVSDTQYF. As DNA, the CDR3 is TGTGCCATCAGTGAGTCGCCCGGCCGGGACAGGGTTTCAGATACGCAGTATTTT.

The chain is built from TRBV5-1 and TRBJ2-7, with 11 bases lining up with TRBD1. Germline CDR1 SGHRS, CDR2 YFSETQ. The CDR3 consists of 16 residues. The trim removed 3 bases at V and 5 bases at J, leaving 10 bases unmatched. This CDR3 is CASSYGQGAVNNEQYF. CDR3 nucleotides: TGCGCCAGCAGCTATGGACAGGGGGCCGTTAACAACGAGCAGTACTTC. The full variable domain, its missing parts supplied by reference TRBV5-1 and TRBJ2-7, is KAGVTQTPRYLIKTRGQQVTLSCSPISGHRSVSWYQQTPGQGLQFLFEYFSETQRNKGNFPGRFSGRQFSNSRSEMNVSTLELGDSALYLCASSYGQGAVNNEQYFGPGTRLTVT.

The CDR3 region is CSARVPGLYPSGNTIYF. The DNA for the CDR3 is TGCAGTGCTAGAGTCCCAGGTCTCTACCCCTCTGGAAACACCATATATTTT. The chain is built from TRBV20-1 and TRBJ1-3; D gene ambiguous. V lost 1 base, J lost 0 bases, and 16 bases lay in between. The CDR3 extends over 17 amino acids. Germline assignment: CDR1 DFQATT and CDR2 SNEGSKA (reference sequence).

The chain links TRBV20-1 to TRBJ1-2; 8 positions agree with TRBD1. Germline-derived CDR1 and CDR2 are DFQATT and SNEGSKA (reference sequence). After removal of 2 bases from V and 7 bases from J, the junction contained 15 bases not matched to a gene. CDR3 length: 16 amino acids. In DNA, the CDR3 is TGCAGTGCTAGACCCCGGACAGGGAGAAGAGCAAGTGGCTACACCTTC. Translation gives CSARPRTGRRASGYTF.

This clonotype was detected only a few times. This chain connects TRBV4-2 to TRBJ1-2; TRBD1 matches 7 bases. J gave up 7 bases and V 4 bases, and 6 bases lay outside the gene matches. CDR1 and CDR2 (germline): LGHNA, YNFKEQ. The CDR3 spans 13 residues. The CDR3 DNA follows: TGTGCCAGCAGCCTCCCGGACAGGTTTGGCTACACCTTC. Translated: CASSLPDRFGYTF.

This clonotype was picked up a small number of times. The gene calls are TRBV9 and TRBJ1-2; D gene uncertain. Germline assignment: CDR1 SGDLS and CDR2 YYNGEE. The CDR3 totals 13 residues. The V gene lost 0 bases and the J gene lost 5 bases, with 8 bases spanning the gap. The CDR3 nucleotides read TGTGCCAGCAGCGTAGATTACAGTTATGGCTACACCTTC. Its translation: CASSVDYSYGYTF.

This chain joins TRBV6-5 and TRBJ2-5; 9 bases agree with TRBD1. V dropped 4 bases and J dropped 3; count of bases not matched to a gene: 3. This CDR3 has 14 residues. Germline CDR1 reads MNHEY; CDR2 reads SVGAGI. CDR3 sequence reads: CASSLRTGEETQYF. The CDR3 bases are TGTGCCAGCAGTTTAAGGACAGGGGAAGAGACCCAGTACTTC.

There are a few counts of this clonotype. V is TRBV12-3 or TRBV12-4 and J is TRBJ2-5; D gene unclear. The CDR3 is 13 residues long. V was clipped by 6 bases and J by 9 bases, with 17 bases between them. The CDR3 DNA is TGTGCCAGCAGACCCGGCTCTTCGGCGTCCCAGTACTTC. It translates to CASRPGSSASQYF.

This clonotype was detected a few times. The CDR3 nucleotides are TGCAGTGCTAACGGGATAGTGTACAATGAGCAGTTCTTC. Its protein product is CSANGIVYNEQFF. The chain has TRBV20-1 and TRBJ2-1; D may be TRBD2 (5 bases). The CDR3 has 13 residues. The V and J ends lost 4 bases and 4 bases respectively, with 11 bases between them. Looked up from germline, CDR1 is DFQATT and CDR2 is SNEGSKA (reference sequence).

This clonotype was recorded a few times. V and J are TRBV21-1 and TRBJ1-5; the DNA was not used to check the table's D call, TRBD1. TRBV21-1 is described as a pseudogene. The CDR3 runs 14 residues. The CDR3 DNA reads TGTGCCAGCGATCGGTGGACAGGGTATCAGCCCCAGCATTTT. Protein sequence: CASDRWTGYQPQHF.

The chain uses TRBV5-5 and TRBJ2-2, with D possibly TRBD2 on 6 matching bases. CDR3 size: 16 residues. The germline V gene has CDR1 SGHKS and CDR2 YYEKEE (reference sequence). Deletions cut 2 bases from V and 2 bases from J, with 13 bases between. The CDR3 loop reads CASSLTAGINTGELFF. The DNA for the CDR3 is TGTGCCAGCAGCTTAACGGCGGGGATTAACACCGGGGAGCTGTTTTTT.

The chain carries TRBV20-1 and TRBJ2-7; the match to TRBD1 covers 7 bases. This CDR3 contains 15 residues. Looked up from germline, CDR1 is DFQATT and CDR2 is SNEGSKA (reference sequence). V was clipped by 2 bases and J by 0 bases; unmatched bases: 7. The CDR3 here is CSARRDRVSSYEQYF. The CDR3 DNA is TGCAGTGCTAGACGCGACAGGGTGAGCTCCTACGAGCAGTACTTC.

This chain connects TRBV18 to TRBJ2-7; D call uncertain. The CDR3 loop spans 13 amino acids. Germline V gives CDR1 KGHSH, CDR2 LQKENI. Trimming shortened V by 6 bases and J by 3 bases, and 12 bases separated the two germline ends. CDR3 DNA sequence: TGTGCCAGCTCCCCAGACGAGAACTACGAGCAGTACTTC. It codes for CASSPDENYEQYF.

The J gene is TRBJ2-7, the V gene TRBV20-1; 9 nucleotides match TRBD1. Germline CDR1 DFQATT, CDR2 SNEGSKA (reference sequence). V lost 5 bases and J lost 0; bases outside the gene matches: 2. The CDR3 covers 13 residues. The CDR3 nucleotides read TGCAGTGCTGGACAGGGGAGCTCCTACGAGCAGTACTTC. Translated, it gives CSAGQGSSYEQYF.

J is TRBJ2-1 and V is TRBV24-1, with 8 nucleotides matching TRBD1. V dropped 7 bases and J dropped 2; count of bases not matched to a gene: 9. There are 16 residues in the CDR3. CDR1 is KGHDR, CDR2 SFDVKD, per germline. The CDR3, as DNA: TGTGCCACCAGCCAAACCGGGACAGGTGCCTACAATGAGCAGTTCTTC. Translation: CATSQTGTGAYNEQFF.

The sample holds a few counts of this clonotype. This CDR3 reads CASAGQGAKNIQYF. For the CDR3, the DNA is TGTGCCAGCGCAGGGCAGGGAGCCAAAAACATTCAGTACTTC. The chain links TRBV7-9 to TRBJ2-4, with D possibly matching TRBD1 (5 bases). This CDR3 comprises 14 residues. The germline CDR1 and CDR2 sequences are SEHNR and FQNEAQ (reference sequence). V was trimmed by 8 bases and J by 0 bases, leaving 11 bases between them.

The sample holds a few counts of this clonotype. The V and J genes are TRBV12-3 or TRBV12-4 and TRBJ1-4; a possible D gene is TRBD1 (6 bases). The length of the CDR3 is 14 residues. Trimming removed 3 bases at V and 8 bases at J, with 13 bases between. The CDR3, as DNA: TGTGCCAGCAGTTTTGCCGGGGGCAACGAAAAACTGTTTTTT. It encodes CASSFAGGNEKLFF.

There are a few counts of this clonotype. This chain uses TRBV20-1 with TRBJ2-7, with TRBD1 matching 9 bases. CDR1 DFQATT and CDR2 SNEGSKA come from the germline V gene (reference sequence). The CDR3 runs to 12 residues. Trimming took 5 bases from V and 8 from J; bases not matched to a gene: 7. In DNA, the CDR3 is TGCAGTGCTCCCAGGACAGGGGAGAAGCAGTACTTC. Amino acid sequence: CSAPRTGEKQYF.

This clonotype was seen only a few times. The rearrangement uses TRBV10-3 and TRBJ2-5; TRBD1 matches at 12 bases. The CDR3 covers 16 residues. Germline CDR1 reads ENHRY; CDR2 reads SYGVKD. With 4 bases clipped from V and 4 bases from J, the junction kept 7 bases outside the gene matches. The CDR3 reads CAISGGDRGRGETQYF. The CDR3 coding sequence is TGTGCCATCAGTGGAGGGGACAGGGGGCGAGGAGAGACCCAGTACTTC.

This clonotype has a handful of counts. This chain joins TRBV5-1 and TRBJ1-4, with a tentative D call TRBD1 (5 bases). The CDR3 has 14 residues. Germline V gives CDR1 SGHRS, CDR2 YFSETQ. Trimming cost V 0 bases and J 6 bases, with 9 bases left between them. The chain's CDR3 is CASSLGTGDEKLFF. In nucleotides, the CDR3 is TGCGCCAGCAGCTTGGGGACGGGGGATGAAAAACTGTTTTTT.

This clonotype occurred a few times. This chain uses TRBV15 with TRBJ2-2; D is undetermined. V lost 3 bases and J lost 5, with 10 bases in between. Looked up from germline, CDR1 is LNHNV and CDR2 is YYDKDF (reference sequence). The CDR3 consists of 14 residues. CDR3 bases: TGTGCCACCAGCAGGGTCAGAGAAACCGGGGAGCTGTTTTTT. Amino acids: CATSRVRETGELFF.

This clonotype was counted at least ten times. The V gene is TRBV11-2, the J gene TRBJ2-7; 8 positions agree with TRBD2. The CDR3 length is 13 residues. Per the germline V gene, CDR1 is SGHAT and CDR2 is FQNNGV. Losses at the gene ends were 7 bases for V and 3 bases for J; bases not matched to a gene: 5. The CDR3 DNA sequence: TGTGCCAGCACCCTCAGCGGGAGCTACGAGCAGTACTTC. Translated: CASTLSGSYEQYF.

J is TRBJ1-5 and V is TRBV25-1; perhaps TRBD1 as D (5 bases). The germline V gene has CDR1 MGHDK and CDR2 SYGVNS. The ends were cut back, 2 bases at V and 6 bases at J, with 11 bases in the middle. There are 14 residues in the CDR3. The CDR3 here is CASSESGTFQPQHF. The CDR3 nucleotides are TGTGCCAGCAGTGAAAGCGGGACCTTTCAGCCCCAGCATTTT.